This TCR beta chain originates from a study of beta chain features in type 1 diabetes. This clone has a handful of counts. Its antigen remains unknown. Findings and caveats of the study: PCR might pick shorter templates more often, in the same way for patients and controls. Shorter TCRB CDR3s, moderately but significantly so, were found in Type 1 diabetes patients in all four CD4+ subsets. No resolution was reached here on whether HLA type influences TCRB rearrangement.

The authors reverse transcribed all of the isolated RNA, so sequencing captured expressed TCRB transcripts. Profiling relied on immunoSEQ multiplex PCR, and the TCRdb table lists in-frame clones only, not all of them. The sample carries nearly 700,000 clones, about an eighth recorded once. The CDR3 has 17 residues. Trimming removed 1 base from V and 0 bases from J; junction bases left unmatched: 8. Germline CDR1 is SGHNT and CDR2 is YYREEE (reference sequence). The genes are TRBV5-4 and TRBJ2-3, with 7 bases identical to TRBD1. Sequences were obtained from naive CD4+ T cells from blood. The sequence was obtained from a man aged 18 to 30 with type 1 diabetes. The CDR3 reads CASSLIQGVSSTDTQYF. The DNA for the CDR3 is TGTGCCAGCAGCTTGATCCAGGGGGTGTCTAGCACAGATACGCAGTATTTT.